These T cell receptor beta chains were read from a single sample in a study of blood T cell repertoires in COVID-19. Repertoires were generated with immunoSEQ multiplex PCR, while TCRdb's copy carries only in-frame clones and drops some. The sample lists around 620,000 clones, around 89% occurring once. Specimen: peripheral blood. These TCRs come from a woman younger than 30 with acute or convalescent COVID-19. The CDR3 runs from the conserved cysteine through the conserved F or W. A D gene is named only where the DNA matches it firmly. Size values are once, few and many counts, or a class for expanded clones, and some rows have none.

V,D,size,J,CDR3,DNA
TRBV2,-,-,TRBJ1-2,CASSESPGIQYGYTF,TGTGCCAGCAGTGAGAGCCCGGGGATCCAGTATGGCTACACCTTC
TRBV6-5,TRBD1,-,TRBJ1-3,CASSPGQLNTIYF,TGTGCCAGCAGCCCGGGACAGTTAAACACCATATATTTT
TRBV4-1,-,-,TRBJ2-3,CASSQSGIDTDTQYF,TGCGCCAGCAGCCAGTCCGGGATCGACACAGATACGCAGTATTTT
TRBV6-2/TRBV6-3,-,-,TRBJ1-3,CASSYSRWGRGNTIYF,TGTGCCAGCAGTTACTCGAGGTGGGGGCGAGGAAACACCATATATTTT
TRBV3-1/TRBV3-2,-,-,TRBJ2-1,CASSRRRFESYNEQFF,TGTGCCAGCAGCCGCCGCCGGTTTGAGTCCTACAATGAGCAGTTCTTC
TRBV12-2,-,-,TRBJ1-5,CASRPPVGTGNNQPQHF,-
TRBV4-2,TRBD1,-,TRBJ2-7,CASSQEGGTGGSEQYF,TGTGCCAGCAGCCAGGAAGGTGGGACAGGGGGCTCCGAGCAGTACTTC
TRBV18,-,-,TRBJ1-2,CASSRDRLGGYTF,TGTGCCAGCTCACGAGACAGGCTGGGAGGCTACACCTTC
TRBV29-1,-,-,TRBJ1-1,CSPSWGAEAFF,TGCAGCCCCAGTTGGGGCGCGGAAGCTTTCTTT
TRBV2,TRBD2,-,TRBJ2-1,CASSRTSDIDNEQFF,TGTGCCAGCAGTCGGACTAGCGATATTGACAATGAGCAGTTCTTC
TRBV19,TRBD1,once,TRBJ2-1,CASSSIRDRDSLEQFF,TGTGCCAGTAGTTCCATCCGGGACAGGGATTCTTTGGAGCAGTTCTTC
TRBV9,TRBD2,-,TRBJ2-3,CASSVVAGGLDTQYF,TGTGCCAGCAGCGTAGTCGCGGGGGGGCTAGATACGCAGTATTTT
TRBV5-5,-,once,TRBJ1-1,CASSLSQNTEAFF,TGTGCCAGCAGCTTAAGCCAGAACACTGAAGCTTTCTTT
TRBV30,-,-,TRBJ1-2,CASRGGLQAEKEFEPGNYGYTF,TGTGCCTCAAGGGGAGGACTCCAGGCCGAGAAAGAATTCGAACCGGGCAACTATGGCTACACCTTC
TRBV4-1,-,-,TRBJ1-6,CASSQDRGINSPLHF,TGCGCCAGCAGCCAAGATCGGGGGATTAATTCACCCCTCCACTTT
TRBV5-8,-,-,TRBJ1-5,CASSWGTANQPQHF,TGTGCCAGCAGCTGGGGCACAGCTAATCAGCCCCAGCATTTT
TRBV5-4,-,-,TRBJ1-3,CASSLSPAGGSGNTIYF,TGTGCCAGCAGCTTGTCCCCCGCCGGGGGTTCTGGAAACACCATATATTTT
TRBV5-5,TRBD1,-,TRBJ1-1,CASSLRDRGNTEAFF,TGTGCCAGCAGCCTCCGGGACAGGGGGAACACTGAAGCTTTCTTT
TRBV7-2,TRBD1,-,TRBJ1-5,CASSLVVDRYKQPQHF,TGTGCCAGCAGCTTAGTAGTGGACAGGTATAAACAGCCCCAGCATTTT
TRBV7-9,-,-,TRBJ2-1,CASSAQGSPSNEQFF,TGTGCCAGCAGCGCACAGGGATCCCCTTCCAATGAGCAGTTCTTC
TRBV2,TRBD1,-,TRBJ1-4,CASSDRDREKLFF,TGTGCCAGCAGTGACCGGGACAGGGAAAAACTGTTTTTT
TRBV6-1,-,-,TRBJ1-1,CASSEEGENTEAFF,TGTGCCAGCAGTGAAGAAGGGGAGAACACTGAAGCTTTCTTT
TRBV6-5,TRBD2,-,TRBJ2-1,CASSYSSGGGYNEQFF,TGTGCCAGCAGTTACTCTAGCGGGGGGGGATACAATGAGCAGTTCTTC
TRBV19,TRBD1,-,TRBJ1-5,CASSIAYGRGKDQPQHF,TGTGCCAGTAGTATCGCCTACGGCAGGGGGAAAGATCAGCCCCAGCATTTT
TRBV10-3,TRBD1,-,TRBJ1-2,CAITDRATYGYTF,TGTGCCATCACGGACAGGGCGACCTATGGCTACACCTTC
TRBV9,-,-,TRBJ2-2,CASSVHWTPTRDTGELFF,TGTGCCAGCAGCGTACACTGGACCCCGACGAGGGACACCGGGGAGCTGTTTTTT
TRBV7-2,-,-,TRBJ1-1,CASSAGQLNTEAFF,TGTGCCAGCAGCGCCGGACAGTTGAACACTGAAGCTTTCTTT
TRBV20-1,-,-,TRBJ1-4,CSASPLLGINEKLFF,TGCAGTGCTAGTCCCCTCCTCGGGATCAATGAAAAACTGTTTTTT
TRBV5-4,-,-,TRBJ1-3,CASSLAGDGNTIYF,TGTGCCAGCAGCTTGGCAGGTGACGGAAACACCATATATTTT
TRBV10-3,-,-,TRBJ2-2,CAISETSVTGELFF,TGTGCCATCAGTGAAACGAGTGTTACCGGGGAGCTGTTTTTT
TRBV12-3/TRBV12-4,TRBD1,-,TRBJ1-2,CASDMGTGYGYTF,TGTGCCAGCGATATGGGGACAGGCTATGGCTACACCTTC
TRBV7-6,-,-,TRBJ1-3,CASTRTEGKSGNTIYF,TGTGCCAGCACCCGAACGGAGGGTAAATCTGGAAACACCATATATTTT
TRBV27,TRBD1,-,TRBJ2-1,CASSPQGGVGKLGGNEQFF,TGTGCCAGCAGTCCACAGGGGGGAGTTGGTAAGCTCGGGGGCAATGAGCAGTTCTTC
TRBV10-3,-,few,TRBJ1-1,CAISSGGRGTEAFF,TGTGCCATCAGCAGTGGGGGCCGAGGGACTGAAGCTTTCTTT
TRBV23-1,-,-,TRBJ2-2,CASRLTLYTGELFF,TGCGCCAGCAGACTCACCCTTTACACCGGGGAGCTGTTTTTT
TRBV7-2,TRBD2,-,TRBJ2-3,CASSLGLAGGRTDTQYF,TGTGCCAGCAGCTTGGGACTAGCGGGGGGGAGAACAGATACGCAGTATTTT
TRBV4-1,TRBD1,once,TRBJ1-2,CASSRRGQGGYGYTF,TGCGCCAGCAGTCGTCGGGGACAGGGGGGGTATGGCTACACCTTC
TRBV10-3,-,-,TRBJ2-3,CAISESWPPIRGTDTQYF,TGTGCCATCAGTGAGTCTTGGCCCCCGATTAGAGGGACAGATACGCAGTATTTT
TRBV10-3,TRBD2,-,TRBJ2-2,CAISHPTSGFNTGELFF,TGTGCCATCAGTCACCCGACTAGCGGATTTAACACCGGGGAGCTGTTTTTT
TRBV18,TRBD2,-,TRBJ2-4,CASSPGLARAIAKNIQYF,TGTGCCAGCTCACCGGGACTAGCGAGGGCGATAGCCAAAAACATTCAGTACTTC
TRBV7-2,TRBD1,-,TRBJ1-5,CASSLEDRVVQPQHF,TGTGCCAGCAGCCTCGAGGACAGGGTGGTTCAGCCCCAGCATTTT
TRBV10-3,-,-,TRBJ1-3,CAIQGRAGNTIYF,TGTGCCATCCAAGGCAGGGCTGGAAACACCATATATTTT
TRBV7-6,TRBD1,-,TRBJ1-1,CASSLLGQGNTEAFF,TGTGCCAGCAGCTTATTAGGACAGGGGAACACTGAAGCTTTCTTT
TRBV13,TRBD2,-,TRBJ2-7,CASKKAGEEQYF,TGTGCCAGCAAAAAGGCGGGGGAGGAGCAGTACTTC
TRBV6-1,TRBD2,-,TRBJ2-1,CASSSGLAGGLQFF,TGTGCCAGCAGTTCGGGACTAGCGGGGGGCCTCCAGTTCTTC
TRBV19,-,-,TRBJ1-4,CATTTEKLFF,TGTGCCACTACCACGGAAAAACTGTTTTTT
TRBV5-8,-,-,TRBJ1-2,CASSLPGYGYTF,TGTGCCAGCAGCTTGCCGGGTTATGGCTACACCTTC
TRBV6-6,TRBD1,-,TRBJ2-7,CASSSPGQGPEQYF,TGTGCCAGCAGTTCTCCGGGACAGGGGCCCGAGCAGTACTTC
TRBV7-8,-,-,TRBJ2-1,CASSPSGTSGEQFF,TGTGCCAGCAGCCCCTCTGGGACTTCAGGTGAGCAGTTCTTC
TRBV30,TRBD1,-,TRBJ2-3,CAWSVQGFASTDTQYF,TGTGCCTGGAGTGTACAGGGGTTTGCTAGCACAGATACGCAGTATTTT
TRBV11-2,TRBD1,-,TRBJ2-2,CASSPRQGSNTGELFF,TGTGCCAGCAGCCCTCGACAGGGTTCGAACACCGGGGAGCTGTTTTTT
TRBV9,TRBD1,-,TRBJ1-1,CASSEYRGRTEAFF,TGTGCCAGCAGCGAGTACAGGGGGCGCACTGAAGCTTTCTTT
TRBV3-1/TRBV3-2,-,-,TRBJ2-1,CASSHRDNEQFF,TGTGCCAGCAGCCACCGAGATAATGAGCAGTTCTTC
TRBV6-5,TRBD1,-,TRBJ1-1,CASTSGGTEAFF,TGTGCCAGCACCTCAGGGGGCACTGAAGCTTTCTTT
TRBV28,TRBD1,-,TRBJ2-2,CASTQTGFYTGELFF,TGTGCCAGCACCCAGACAGGGTTCTACACCGGGGAGCTGTTTTTT
TRBV3-1/TRBV3-2,-,-,TRBJ1-2,CASSQGQNYGYTF,TGTGCCAGCAGCCAAGGGCAGAACTATGGCTACACCTTC